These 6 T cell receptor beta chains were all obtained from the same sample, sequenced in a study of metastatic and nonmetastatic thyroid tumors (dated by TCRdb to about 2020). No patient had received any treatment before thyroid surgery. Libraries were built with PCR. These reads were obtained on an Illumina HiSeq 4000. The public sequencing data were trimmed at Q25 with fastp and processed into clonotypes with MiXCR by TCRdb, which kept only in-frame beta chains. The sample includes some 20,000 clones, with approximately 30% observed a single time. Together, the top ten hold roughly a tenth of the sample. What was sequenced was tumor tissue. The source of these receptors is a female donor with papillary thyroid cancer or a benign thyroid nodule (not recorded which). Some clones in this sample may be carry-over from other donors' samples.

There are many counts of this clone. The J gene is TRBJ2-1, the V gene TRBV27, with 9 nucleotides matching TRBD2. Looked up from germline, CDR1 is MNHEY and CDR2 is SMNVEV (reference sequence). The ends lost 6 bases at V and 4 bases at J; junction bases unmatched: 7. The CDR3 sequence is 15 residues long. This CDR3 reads CASRSSGGRYNEQFF. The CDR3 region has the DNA TGTGCCAGCAGGTCGAGCGGGGGGAGATACAATGAGCAGTTCTTC.

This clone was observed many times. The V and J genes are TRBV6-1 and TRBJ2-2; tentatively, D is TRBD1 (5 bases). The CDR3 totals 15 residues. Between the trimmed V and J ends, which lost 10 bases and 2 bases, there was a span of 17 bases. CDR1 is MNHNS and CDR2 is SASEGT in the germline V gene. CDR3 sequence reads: CATTPTDRNTGELFF. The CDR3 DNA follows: TGTGCCACTACACCCACCGACAGAAACACCGGGGAGCTGTTTTTT.

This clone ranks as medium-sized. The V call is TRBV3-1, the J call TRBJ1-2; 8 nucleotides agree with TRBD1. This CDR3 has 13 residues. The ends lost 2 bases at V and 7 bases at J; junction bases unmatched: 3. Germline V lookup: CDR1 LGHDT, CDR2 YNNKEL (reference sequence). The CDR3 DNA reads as TGTGCCAGCAGCCAACAGGGGGCGCGTGGCTACACCTTC. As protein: CASSQQGARGYTF.

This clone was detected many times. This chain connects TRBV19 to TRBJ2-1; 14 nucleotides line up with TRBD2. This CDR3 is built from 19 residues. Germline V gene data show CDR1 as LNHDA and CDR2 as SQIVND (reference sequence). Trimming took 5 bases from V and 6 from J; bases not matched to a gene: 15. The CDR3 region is CASSPGLAGEYNRVNEQFF. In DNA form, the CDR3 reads TGTGCCAGTAGTCCGGGACTAGCGGGAGAATACAATAGGGTCAATGAGCAGTTCTTC.

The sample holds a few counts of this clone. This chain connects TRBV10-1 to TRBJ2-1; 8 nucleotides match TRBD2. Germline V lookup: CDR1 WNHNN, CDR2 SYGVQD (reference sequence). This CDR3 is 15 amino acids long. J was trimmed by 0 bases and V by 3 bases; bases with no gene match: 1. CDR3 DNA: TGCGCCAGCAGTGATACTAGCGGCTCCTACAATGAGCAGTTCTTC. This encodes CASSDTSGSYNEQFF.

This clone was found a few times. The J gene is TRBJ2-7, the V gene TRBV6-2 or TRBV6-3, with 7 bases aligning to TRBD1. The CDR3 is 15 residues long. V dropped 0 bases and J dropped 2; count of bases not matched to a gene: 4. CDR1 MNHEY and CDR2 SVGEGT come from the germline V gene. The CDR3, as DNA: TGTGCCAGCAGTTACTCTCGACAGGGCCCCTACGAGCAGTACGTC. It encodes CASSYSRQGPYEQYV.